The 23 T cell receptor beta chains below come from one sample, sequenced in a study of T cell changes during pregnancy in multiple sclerosis. Sequencing was performed with immunoSEQ multiplex PCR; in TCRdb, only in-frame clones are kept and a portion is missing. The sample yields 70,000 or so clones, 91% seen once. Sequencing used peripheral blood, obtained in the third trimester of pregnancy. The receptors were sampled from a female donor in good health, enrolled as a control in a pregnancy study.

V usage is TRBV9 and J usage is TRBJ2-2, with 11 bases lining up with TRBD2. The J segment lost 1 base and the V segment lost 4 bases, leaving 3 bases of the junction unmatched. This CDR3 contains 16 residues. Per the germline V gene, CDR1 is SGDLS and CDR2 is YYNGEE. Here the CDR3 reads CASSPLAGGNTGELFF. The CDR3 DNA is TGTGCCAGCAGCCCCCTAGCGGGGGGGAACACCGGGGAGCTGTTTTTT.

This clone was counted between two and nine times. V usage is TRBV19 and J usage is TRBJ1-5; possibly TRBD1 for D (5 bases). Trimming took 1 base from V and 1 from J, leaving 11 bases between them. CDR1 is LNHDA and CDR2 is SQIVND in the germline V gene (reference sequence). CDR3 length: 16 amino acids. The CDR3: CASSIVGEGSNQPQHF. For the CDR3, the DNA is TGTGCCAGTAGTATAGTGGGGGAGGGGAGCAATCAGCCCCAGCATTTT.

This clone was observed once. The CDR3, as DNA: TGTGCCAGCAGCTTGATAGCCTCGTCATATGGCTACACCTTC. Its protein is CASSLIASSYGYTF. The chain has TRBV5-6 and TRBJ1-2; D not certain. The germline V and J ends were trimmed by 1 base and 5 bases, with 12 bases remaining between them. Germline-derived CDR1 and CDR2 are SGHDT and YYEEEE. There are 14 residues in the CDR3.

This clone was detected a few times. This chain connects TRBV2 to TRBJ1-1, with a weak D call TRBD1 (6 bases). Germline values: CDR1 SNHLY, CDR2 FYNNEI. V gave up 3 bases and J gave up 7 bases, with 12 bases separating them. This CDR3 is built from 13 residues. The CDR3 region has the DNA TGTGCCAGCAGTGACGGGACATTCTTTGAAGCTTTCTTT. It codes for CASSDGTFFEAFF. The whole variable domain, remainder taken from reference TRBV2 and TRBJ1-1, is EPEVTQTPSHQVTQMGQEVILRCVPISNHLYFYWYRQILGQKVEFLVSFYNNEISEKSEIFDDQFSVERPDGSNFTLKIRSTKLEDSAMYFCASSDGTFFEAFFGQGTRLTVV.

The rearrangement links TRBV27 to TRBJ1-2; no clear D gene. V lost 0 bases, J lost 7 bases, and 18 bases lay in between. The CDR3 runs to 16 residues. From germline, CDR1 is MNHEY and CDR2 SMNVEV (reference sequence). CDR3 amino acids: CASSLSPLPGVSGYTF. CDR3 sequence (DNA): TGTGCCAGCAGTTTATCGCCTTTACCGGGAGTGAGTGGCTACACCTTC.

The rearrangement joins TRBV9 to TRBJ1-1; TRBD1 agrees at 9 bases. Germline CDR1 reads SGDLS; CDR2 reads YYNGEE. The CDR3 has 15 amino acids. V lost 0 bases and J lost 1; bases outside the gene matches: 1. The CDR3 region has the DNA TGTGCCAGCAGCGTAGAGGGACAGGGGAACACTGAAGCTTTCTTT. The encoded protein is CASSVEGQGNTEAFF.

V gene TRBV19 combines with J gene TRBJ2-1, with TRBD2 as a possible D gene (6 bases). CDR3 length: 16 amino acids. V lost 2 bases and J 7 bases, leaving 18 bases between the germline ends. Germline loops: CDR1 LNHDA, CDR2 SQIVND (reference sequence). DNA of the CDR3: TGTGCCAGTAGTATATTTAGGGACTGGACCGCAAATGAGCAGTTCTTC. Its protein is CASSIFRDWTANEQFF. The full variable domain, with the rest looked up from reference TRBV19 and TRBJ2-1, is DGGITQSPKYLFRKEGQNVTLSCEQNLNHDAMYWYRQDPGQGLRLIYYSQIVNDFQKGDIAEGYSVSREKKESFPLTVTSAQKNPTAFYLCASSIFRDWTANEQFFGPGTRLTVL.

The rearrangement uses TRBV7-9 and TRBJ1-4; D is unresolved. CDR1 SEHNR and CDR2 FQNEAQ come from the germline V gene (reference sequence). The CDR3 is 16 residues long. Deletions cut 5 bases from V and 0 bases from J, with 13 bases between. The CDR3 nucleotides read TGTGCCAGCAGCCCAATGGTAGCTGCAACTAATGAAAAACTGTTTTTT. Its protein is CASSPMVAATNEKLFF.

This rearrangement joins TRBV11-3 to TRBJ1-1, with D perhaps matching TRBD1 (5 bases). This CDR3 has 14 amino acids. V dropped 3 bases and J dropped 7 bases, with 15 bases sitting between them. Germline CDR1 SGHNT, CDR2 YENEEA. CDR3 loop: CASSFGGVQGEAFF. CDR3 DNA: TGTGCCAGCAGCTTTGGGGGGGTTCAGGGTGAAGCTTTCTTT.

V is TRBV19 and J is TRBJ1-2; no reliable D call. CDR3 length: 13 residues. Germline V gene sequence: CDR1 LNHDA, CDR2 SQIVND (reference sequence). The V gene lost 5 bases and the J gene lost 1 base, with 8 bases spanning the gap. The CDR3 sequence: CASSFQDNYGYTF. CDR3 sequence (DNA): TGTGCCAGTAGTTTTCAGGATAACTATGGCTACACCTTC.

This clone came up once. The chain has TRBV27 and TRBJ2-7; TRBD2 agrees at 10 bases. The V gene's germline CDR1 is MNHEY and CDR2 SMNVEV (reference sequence). After removal of 5 bases from V and 0 bases from J, the junction contained 7 bases not matched to a gene. The CDR3 covers 16 residues. For the CDR3, the DNA is TGTGCCAGCAGTCCCGTTAGCGGGAGGTCCTCCTACGAGCAGTACTTC. This translates into CASSPVSGRSSYEQYF.

This chain connects TRBV25-1 to TRBJ1-5; the D gene is possibly TRBD1 (5 bases). This CDR3 contains 15 residues. CDR1 and CDR2 from the germline V gene are MGHDK and SYGVNS. V dropped 6 bases and J dropped 0 bases, with 12 bases sitting between them. Written as DNA, the CDR3 is TGTGCCAGCAGCCCGGGACTTCTTAGCAATCAGCCCCAGCATTTT. It yields the protein CASSPGLLSNQPQHF.

There are a few counts of this clone. The rearrangement joins TRBV4-2 to TRBJ1-5; a possible D gene is TRBD1 (5 bases). Between the trimmed V and J ends, which lost 2 bases and 1 base, there was a span of 12 bases. CDR3 length equals 16 residues. Germline CDR1 reads LGHNA; CDR2 reads YNFKEQ. In nucleotides, the CDR3 is TGTGCCAGCAGCCAATCCCAGGGCCGAAGCAATCAGCCCCAGCATTTT. This translates into CASSQSQGRSNQPQHF.

The chain couples TRBV29-1 to TRBJ2-1, with TRBD2 matching over 16 bases. The CDR3 runs to 16 residues. Germline values: CDR1 SQVTM, CDR2 ANQGSEA. Trimming took 4 bases from V and 8 from J; bases not matched to a gene: 8. CDR3 bases: TGCAGCGTTGCGGGGACTAGCGGGGGGGCGTGGGATGAGCAGTTCTTC. This translates into CSVAGTSGGAWDEQFF.

This chain joins TRBV5-1 and TRBJ1-2, with TRBD1 matching over 12 bases. CDR3 length: 15 amino acids. Germline CDR1 is SGHRS and CDR2 is YFSETQ. Trimming took 4 bases from V and 4 from J; bases not matched to a gene: 5. CDR3 sequence reads: CASSRGDRGPYGYTF. The CDR3 DNA reads as TGCGCCAGCAGCCGTGGGGACAGGGGGCCCTATGGCTACACCTTC.

V usage is TRBV19 and J usage is TRBJ1-2; D is perhaps TRBD1 (5 bases). This CDR3 contains 14 residues. V lost 4 bases and J lost 3, with 12 bases in between. Germline CDR1 LNHDA, CDR2 SQIVND (reference sequence). This CDR3 reads CASSTRRADYGYTF. Written as DNA, the CDR3 is TGTGCCAGTAGTACTCGCAGGGCAGACTATGGCTACACCTTC.

The V call is TRBV7-2, the J call TRBJ2-5, with 12 bases fitting TRBD2. With 0 bases clipped from V and 1 base from J, the junction kept 3 bases outside the gene matches. This CDR3 spans 17 amino acids. CDR1 is SGHTA and CDR2 is FQGNSA in the germline V gene. In DNA form, the CDR3 reads TGTGCCAGCAGCTTAGCACTAGCGGGAGGCGGCCAAGAGACCCAGTACTTC. This gives the protein CASSLALAGGGQETQYF.

V usage is TRBV6-4 and J usage is TRBJ2-7, with TRBD2 identical over 14 bases. V lost 0 bases and J lost 3; bases outside the gene matches: 4. This CDR3 has 17 amino acids. From germline, CDR1 is MRHNA and CDR2 SNTAGT. The CDR3 sequence: CASSDSGTSGGSYEQYF. CDR3 in DNA: TGTGCCAGCAGTGACTCAGGGACTAGCGGGGGTAGCTACGAGCAGTACTTC.

The chain has TRBV6-5 and TRBJ1-5; a weak D match, TRBD1 (5 bases). V was clipped by 8 bases and J by 5 bases, with 19 bases between them. Germline assignment: CDR1 MNHEY and CDR2 SVGAGI. The CDR3 has 15 residues. CDR3 nucleotide sequence: TGTGCCAGCGGACGGGGGGGTAGTGGGCATCAGCCCCAGCATTTT. Amino acid sequence: CASGRGGSGHQPQHF.

The chain recombines TRBV5-4 with TRBJ2-2; 7 bases agree with TRBD1. This CDR3 comprises 15 residues. The germline CDR1 and CDR2 sequences are SGHNT and YYREEE (reference sequence). Germline trimming cut 4 bases from V and 2 bases from J; bases unmatched to any gene: 5. This CDR3 is CASSPGQINTGELFF. CDR3 nucleotides: TGTGCCAGCAGCCCGGGACAGATTAACACCGGGGAGCTGTTTTTT.

The V gene is TRBV19, the J gene TRBJ2-5; 9 nucleotides align to TRBD2. V was pared by 1 base and J by 2 bases, with 5 bases of the junction left unmatched. This CDR3 has 16 amino acids. CDR1 LNHDA and CDR2 SQIVND come from the germline V gene (reference sequence). The CDR3 loop reads CASSIGASGIQETQYF. The CDR3 nucleotides read TGTGCCAGTAGTATAGGTGCTAGCGGGATTCAAGAGACCCAGTACTTC.

This chain links TRBV25-1 with TRBJ2-3, with TRBD2 identical over 16 bases. CDR3 length equals 18 residues. After removal of 1 base from V and 4 bases from J, the junction contained 5 bases not matched to a gene. Per germline, CDR1 MGHDK and CDR2 SYGVNS. The CDR3 bases are TGTGCCAGCAGTGAATTTCCGGGACTAGCGGGGGGGGCAGATACGCAGTATTTT. This sequence encodes CASSEFPGLAGGADTQYF.

The rearrangement uses TRBV14 and TRBJ2-5, with TRBD2 identical over 10 bases. V was clipped by 1 base and J by 4 bases; unmatched bases: 3. Germline V gives CDR1 SGHDN, CDR2 FVKESK. CDR3 length: 15 amino acids. CDR3 in amino acids: CASSQALAGVETQYF. CDR3 DNA sequence: TGTGCCAGCAGCCAAGCTCTAGCGGGAGTAGAGACCCAGTACTTC. Looking up the rest from reference TRBV14 and TRBJ2-5 gives the full variable domain: EAGVTQFPSHSVIEKGQTVTLRCDPISGHDNLYWYRRVMGKEIKFLLHFVKESKQDESGMPNNRFLAERTGGTYSTLKVQPAELEDSGVYFCASSQALAGVETQYFGPGTRLLVL.